What follows are 14 T cell receptor beta chains derived from one specimen sequenced in a study of T cell responses to AZD1222 COVID-19 vaccine. Assay: immunoSEQ multiplex PCR; the TCRdb copy retains only in-frame clones and omits some. The sample records 150,000 to 200,000 clones, 70% to 90% being singletons. Sequencing used peripheral blood, obtained on day 0 of AZD1222 vaccination. The receptors shown here come from an adult in good health.

The genes are TRBV28 and TRBJ1-4; weak D call: TRBD1 (6 bases). The germline V gene encodes CDR1 MDHEN and CDR2 SYDVKM. The CDR3 is 15 residues long. The V end lost 9 bases, the J end lost 0 bases, and 14 bases lay between the germline ends. This chain's CDR3 is CASRWGGSTNEKLFF. The CDR3 DNA follows: TGTGCCAGTCGCTGGGGGGGCTCAACTAATGAAAAACTGTTTTTT.

The gene calls are TRBV30 and TRBJ1-4; TRBD1 matches at 9 bases. This CDR3 is 14 amino acids long. Looked up from germline, CDR1 is GTSNPN and CDR2 is SVGIG (reference sequence). With 5 bases clipped from V and 8 bases from J, the junction kept 9 bases outside the gene matches. This chain's CDR3 is CAWGTGSQGEKLFF. In nucleotides, the CDR3 is TGTGCCTGGGGGACAGGGAGCCAGGGGGAAAAACTGTTTTTT.

This chain connects TRBV29-1 to TRBJ1-4; weak D call: TRBD1 (6 bases). Trimming took off 7 bases at V and 7 bases at J, with 16 bases between the two ends. Germline lookup yields CDR1 SQVTM and CDR2 ANQGSEA. The CDR3 has 13 amino acids. As DNA, the CDR3 is TGCAGCGCCTTCGGGGGGCTCGGTGAAAAACTGTTTTTT. Translated, it gives CSAFGGLGEKLFF.

J is TRBJ1-2 and V is TRBV3-1 (or the pseudogene TRBV3-2); maybe TRBD1 (5 bases). Trimming pared 0 bases from V and 7 bases from J, leaving 15 bases between. From germline, CDR1 is LGHDT and CDR2 YNNKEL (reference sequence). CDR3 size: 15 residues. The CDR3 region is CASSQDVMPGFGYTF. CDR3 bases: TGTGCCAGCAGCCAAGATGTAATGCCAGGGTTTGGCTACACCTTC.

This chain uses TRBV6-6 with TRBJ2-7, with 7 nucleotides matching TRBD1. Germline-derived CDR1 and CDR2 are MNHNY and SVGAGI (reference sequence). This CDR3 has 14 amino acids. J was trimmed by 3 bases and V by 5 bases; bases with no gene match: 7. The CDR3 region is CASSRQGQNYEQYV. CDR3 DNA sequence: TGTGCCAGCAGTCGACAGGGCCAGAACTACGAGCAGTACGTC.

This chain links TRBV24-1 with TRBJ2-2; possibly TRBD2 for D (5 bases). The CDR3 length is 14 residues. Trimming pared 6 bases from V and 6 bases from J, leaving 13 bases between. Per the germline V gene, CDR1 is KGHDR and CDR2 is SFDVKD. The CDR3 DNA follows: TGTGCCACCAGTACTGTAGGGCGGGCCGGGGAGCTGTTTTTT. It is translated as CATSTVGRAGELFF.

In DNA form, the CDR3 reads TGTGCCAGCAGCTCTATTCCCAGGGGACAAGAGACCCAGTACTTC. Translation: CASSSIPRGQETQYF. J is TRBJ2-5 and V is TRBV3-1 (or the pseudogene TRBV3-2); TRBD1 is a possible D gene (6 bases). Trimming shortened V by 5 bases and J by 2 bases, and 15 bases separated the two germline ends. Germline CDR1 LGHDT, CDR2 YNNKEL (reference sequence). CDR3 length equals 15 residues.

CDR3: CASSLNVEQYF. The DNA of the CDR3 is TGTGCCAGCAGTTTAAATGTCGAGCAGTACTTC. This chain joins TRBV28 and TRBJ2-7; D remains unclear. Trimming removed 2 bases at V and 6 bases at J, with 5 bases between. Germline V gene lookup returns CDR1 MDHEN and CDR2 SYDVKM. CDR3 length: 11 residues.

CDR3 region: CSLWTVAYGYTF. The CDR3, as DNA: TGCAGCTTATGGACGGTCGCATATGGCTACACCTTC. The gene calls are TRBV29-1 and TRBJ1-2; D uncertain. The germline V and J ends were trimmed by 8 bases and 5 bases, with 15 bases remaining between them. Looked up from germline, CDR1 is SQVTM and CDR2 is ANQGSEA. This CDR3 is 12 amino acids long. Full variable domain (missing parts from reference TRBV29-1 and TRBJ1-2): SAVISQKPSRDICQRGTSLTIQCQVDSQVTMMFWYRQQPGQSLTLIATANQGSEATYESGFVIDKFPISRPNLTFSTLTVSNMSPEDSSIYLCSLWTVAYGYTFGSGTRLTVV.

V gene TRBV3-1 (or the pseudogene TRBV3-2) combines with J gene TRBJ1-5, with D unclear. Germline V gene data show CDR1 as LGHDT and CDR2 as YNNKEL (reference sequence). The CDR3 has 15 amino acids. Trimming took off 4 bases at V and 3 bases at J, with 13 bases between the two ends. CDR3 region: CASSRNRGNNQPQHF. The CDR3, as DNA: TGTGCCAGCAGCCGTAACAGAGGGAACAATCAGCCCCAGCATTTT.

The chain carries TRBV18 and TRBJ1-6; maybe TRBD1 (5 bases). The CDR3 contains 17 residues. CDR1 is KGHSH, CDR2 LQKENI, per germline. V was pared by 6 bases and J by 0 bases, with 15 bases between. CDR3 amino acids: CASSRDASSSYNSPLHF. Written as DNA, the CDR3 is TGTGCCAGCTCGAGGGACGCCTCCAGCTCCTATAATTCACCCCTCCACTTT.

The chain uses TRBV28 and TRBJ2-3; 11 nucleotides match TRBD1. The length of the CDR3 is 15 residues. The junction had 3 bases not matched to a gene; V was cut back by 2 bases and J by 5 bases. Germline V gives CDR1 MDHEN, CDR2 SYDVKM. The CDR3 reads CASSLRTGGRDTQYF. For the CDR3, the DNA is TGTGCCAGCAGTTTACGGACAGGGGGCAGAGATACGCAGTATTTT.

The chain combines TRBV5-4 with TRBJ1-2; D is ambiguous. The germline V and J ends were trimmed by 0 bases and 1 base, with 7 bases remaining between them. Germline values: CDR1 SGHNT, CDR2 YYREEE (reference sequence). This CDR3 has 14 amino acids. CDR3 sequence: CASSLAVNNYGYTF. The CDR3 DNA reads TGTGCCAGCAGCTTGGCGGTCAATAACTATGGCTACACCTTC.

Points on this clone: At one end the junction does not follow the germline gene, possibly because of a read error. The V call is TRBV11-2, the J call TRBJ2-1, with 10 positions matching TRBD2. From germline, CDR1 is SGHAT and CDR2 FQNNGV. The CDR3 is made up of 15 amino acids. Here the CDR3 DNA reads TGTGCCAGCAGTTTAGCGGGAGGAGCCTACAATGAGCAGTTCTTC. Its protein is CASSLAGGAYNEQFF.